Shown below are 31 T cell receptor beta chains from a single sample sequenced in a study of cytomegalovirus exposure and HLA in healthy donors. A multiplex PCR was run with 60 Vbeta primers and 13 Jbeta primers. Here immunoSEQ multiplex PCR was the method, and the copy in TCRdb shows in-frame clones only, minus some. The table gives 100,000 to 150,000 clones; the top ten clones make up approximately 1.6% of it. What was sequenced was PBMCs. These receptors were collected from a man between 18 and 29 years old in good health and CMV-seronegative.

V gene TRBV5-6 combines with J gene TRBJ1-4; 11 bases agree with TRBD1. This CDR3 has 18 amino acids. The V gene end was trimmed by 5 bases and the J gene end by 4 bases; junction bases not matched to a gene: 13. Per germline, CDR1 SGHDT and CDR2 YYEEEE. The CDR3 loop reads CASSSWTGGGQGNEKLFF. The CDR3 DNA reads TGTGCCAGCAGTTCCTGGACAGGGGGCGGTCAGGGTAATGAAAAACTGTTTTTT.

The chain links TRBV6-1 to TRBJ2-2; 7 nucleotides match TRBD1. The V and J ends lost 6 bases and 4 bases, in that order; junction bases with no gene match: 8. Germline CDR1 MNHNS, CDR2 SASEGT. The CDR3 extends over 15 amino acids. The CDR3 nucleotides read TGTGCCAGCAGCCCTGGACAGGTTCGCACCGGGGAGCTGTTTTTT. It yields the protein CASSPGQVRTGELFF.

This chain links TRBV2 with TRBJ1-1; D unclear. Germline-derived CDR1 and CDR2 are SNHLY and FYNNEI. CDR3 length: 13 residues. Deletions cut 6 bases from V and 0 bases from J, with 8 bases between. CDR3 bases: TGTGCCAGCAGCCGGGAGTTGAACACTGAAGCTTTCTTT. It codes for CASSRELNTEAFF. The complete variable domain, with remaining parts taken from reference TRBV2 and TRBJ1-1, reads EPEVTQTPSHQVTQMGQEVILRCVPISNHLYFYWYRQILGQKVEFLVSFYNNEISEKSEIFDDQFSVERPDGSNFTLKIRSTKLEDSAMYFCASSRELNTEAFFGQGTRLTVV.

The V and J genes are TRBV19 and TRBJ2-7; a possible D gene is TRBD1 (5 bases). V was shortened by 3 bases and J by 3 bases, with 15 bases between the two germline ends. CDR1 is LNHDA, CDR2 SQIVND, per germline (reference sequence). CDR3 length: 15 residues. In DNA form, the CDR3 reads TGTGCCAGTAGTATTAATAGGGGTACCCTCTACGAGCAGTACTTC. It translates to CASSINRGTLYEQYF.

The chain links TRBV28 to TRBJ2-3; maybe TRBD1 (6 bases). Looked up from germline, CDR1 is MDHEN and CDR2 is SYDVKM. V was shortened by 2 bases and J by 5 bases, with 11 bases between the two germline ends. This CDR3 is 14 amino acids long. Here the CDR3 reads CASSLPEQGDTQYF. The CDR3 nucleotides are TGTGCCAGCAGTTTACCCGAACAGGGAGATACGCAGTATTTT.

The chain links TRBV7-2 to TRBJ2-2; D uncertain. Germline V gives CDR1 SGHTA, CDR2 FQGNSA. V was shortened by 5 bases and J by 0 bases, with 7 bases between the two germline ends. The CDR3 runs 14 residues. The CDR3 reads CASSPPANTGELFF. CDR3 DNA sequence: TGTGCCAGCAGCCCACCAGCGAACACCGGGGAGCTGTTTTTT.

This chain uses TRBV7-2 with TRBJ1-2; TRBD1 aligns across 10 bases. CDR1 and CDR2 (germline): SGHTA, FQGNSA. V was clipped by 3 bases and J by 7 bases; unmatched bases: 2. The CDR3 totals 13 residues. In DNA form, the CDR3 reads TGTGCCAGCAGCTTCGACAGGGGGCTTGGCTACACCTTC. Its protein product is CASSFDRGLGYTF.

This chain links TRBV7-2 with TRBJ2-3; D perhaps matches TRBD2 (5 bases). There are 15 residues in the CDR3. V lost 2 bases, J lost 1 base, and 10 bases lay in between. CDR1 is SGHTA, CDR2 FQGNSA, per germline. The CDR3 nucleotides are TGTGCCAGCAGCTTAAACGGGATGGGCACAGATACGCAGTATTTT. Its protein is CASSLNGMGTDTQYF.

The rearrangement links TRBV7-2 to TRBJ2-7, with 7 bases fitting TRBD1. CDR3 length: 17 residues. From germline, CDR1 is SGHTA and CDR2 FQGNSA. The V segment lost 5 bases and the J segment 1 base; nucleotides outside the gene matches: 14. CDR3 amino acids: CASSTPPQGRISYEQYF. The CDR3 DNA is TGTGCCAGCAGCACTCCACCACAGGGGCGGATTTCCTACGAGCAGTACTTC.

The J gene is TRBJ1-1, the V gene TRBV21-1; TRBD1 is taken as the D call from the table, unchecked against the DNA. TRBV21-1 is classified as a pseudogene. The CDR3 totals 16 residues. CDR3 protein: CASSKTGMKMNTEAFF. The DNA for the CDR3 is TGTGCCAGCAGCAAGACAGGGATGAAGATGAACACTGAAGCTTTCTTT.

The chain recombines TRBV15 with TRBJ1-6; 8 positions match TRBD1. The CDR3 is 15 amino acids. Germline trimming cut 5 bases from V and 7 bases from J; bases unmatched to any gene: 7. Germline values: CDR1 LNHNV, CDR2 YYDKDF (reference sequence). The chain's CDR3 is CATSSDRGGNSPLHF. For the CDR3, the DNA is TGTGCCACCAGCTCAGACAGGGGTGGCAATTCACCCCTCCACTTT.

The chain employs TRBV5-1 and TRBJ2-7; TRBD2 matches at 8 bases. Germline V gene lookup returns CDR1 SGHRS and CDR2 YFSETQ. This CDR3 comprises 17 residues. With 4 bases clipped from V and 0 bases from J, the junction kept 12 bases outside the gene matches. The DNA for the CDR3 is TGCGCCAGCAGCGCCTGGGGTGGGGGACTAGTCTCCTACGAGCAGTACTTC. Its protein product is CASSAWGGGLVSYEQYF.

The J gene is TRBJ2-7, the V gene TRBV6-5; 8 positions match TRBD1. In germline, CDR1 is MNHEY, CDR2 SVGAGI. After removal of 0 bases from V and 4 bases from J, the junction contained 5 bases not matched to a gene. The CDR3 length is 15 residues. The CDR3 is CASSYSAGGGYEQYF. The CDR3, as DNA: TGTGCCAGCAGTTACTCGGCAGGGGGCGGTTACGAGCAGTACTTC.

This chain connects TRBV29-1 to TRBJ2-5; the match to TRBD1 covers 9 bases. J gave up 1 base and V 3 bases, and 3 bases lay outside the gene matches. CDR1 and CDR2 (germline): SQVTM, ANQGSEA. The CDR3 has 14 amino acids. The CDR3 DNA is TGCAGCGTTGATGAACAGGGGGCCCAAGAGACCCAGTACTTC. Translation gives CSVDEQGAQETQYF.

The chain joins TRBV6-5 to TRBJ2-7; D gene uncertain. The CDR3 is 14 residues long. Trimming removed 0 bases from V and 2 bases from J, with 8 bases in between. CDR1 MNHEY and CDR2 SVGAGI come from the germline V gene. CDR3 region: CASSYSGATYEQYF. Written as DNA, the CDR3 is TGTGCCAGCAGTTACTCGGGCGCGACCTACGAGCAGTACTTC.

The V and J genes are TRBV9 and TRBJ2-3, with D unresolved. Looked up from germline, CDR1 is SGDLS and CDR2 is YYNGEE. The CDR3 runs to 14 residues. V was clipped by 0 bases and J by 0 bases, with 5 bases between them. The chain's CDR3 is CASSVDSSTDTQYF. In DNA, the CDR3 is TGTGCCAGCAGCGTAGACTCCAGCACAGATACGCAGTATTTT.

The chain combines TRBV7-9 with TRBJ2-7, with 8 bases identical to TRBD1. The germline V gene encodes CDR1 SEHNR and CDR2 FQNEAQ (reference sequence). V lost 5 bases, J lost 2 bases, and 14 bases stayed unmatched. The CDR3 contains 17 residues. Written as DNA, the CDR3 is TGTGCCAGCAGCCTTGGGGGGCTGACAGGGGTGGCCTACGAGCAGTACTTC. Its protein product is CASSLGGLTGVAYEQYF.

V is TRBV6-6 and J is TRBJ2-7, with a possible D match to TRBD1 (6 bases). This CDR3 is 13 amino acids long. Per germline, CDR1 MNHNY and CDR2 SVGAGI (reference sequence). The ends were cut back, 5 bases at V and 1 base at J, with 9 bases in the middle. The CDR3 loop is CASSLGGSYEQYF. In DNA form, the CDR3 reads TGTGCCAGCAGTCTAGGGGGTTCCTACGAGCAGTACTTC.

V is TRBV5-1 and J is TRBJ2-2, with D perhaps TRBD2 (5 bases). The V end was cut by 4 bases, the J end by 6 bases, with 13 bases between. CDR1 and CDR2 from the germline V gene are SGHRS and YFSETQ. The length of the CDR3 is 14 residues. The CDR3 loop is CASSTAPRAGELFF. As DNA, the CDR3 is TGCGCCAGCAGCACGGCTCCGAGGGCCGGGGAGCTGTTTTTT.

The rearrangement joins TRBV29-1 to TRBJ1-1; the match to TRBD1 covers 7 bases. Germline CDR1 SQVTM, CDR2 ANQGSEA. V lost 4 bases to trimming and J lost 11 bases; unmatched junction nucleotides: 7. The CDR3 spans 11 residues. The CDR3 loop reads CSVGSRGDAFF. CDR3 bases: TGCAGCGTTGGATCCAGGGGGGATGCTTTCTTT. The variable domain in full, completed from reference TRBV29-1 and TRBJ1-1, reads SAVISQKPSRDICQRGTSLTIQCQVDSQVTMMFWYRQQPGQSLTLIATANQGSEATYESGFVIDKFPISRPNLTFSTLTVSNMSPEDSSIYLCSVGSRGDAFFGQGTRLTVV.

V is TRBV27 and J is TRBJ2-5; D call uncertain. CDR3 length: 13 amino acids. Germline assignment: CDR1 MNHEY and CDR2 SMNVEV (reference sequence). Trimming removed 2 bases from V and 1 base from J, with 5 bases in between. In DNA form, the CDR3 reads TGTGCCAGCAGTTTACGGGTCCAAGAGACCCAGTACTTC. The encoded protein is CASSLRVQETQYF.

The CDR3 reads CASSELRGSTEAFF. CDR3 nucleotide sequence: TGTGCCAGCAGCGAGTTGCGGGGGTCCACTGAAGCTTTCTTT. The V gene is TRBV7-9, the J gene TRBJ1-1, with D perhaps TRBD1 (5 bases). Germline CDR1 SEHNR, CDR2 FQNEAQ (reference sequence). V was clipped by 5 bases and J by 4 bases, with 14 bases between them. The CDR3 consists of 14 residues.

V usage is TRBV28 and J usage is TRBJ1-1; TRBD1 matches 10 bases. Germline loops: CDR1 MDHEN, CDR2 SYDVKM. V trimming: 6 bases; J trimming: 1 base; junction bases outside the gene matches: 2. This CDR3 is built from 14 residues. The CDR3 nucleotides read TGTGCCAGCAGGGGGACAGGGGCGAACACTGAAGCTTTCTTT. Protein sequence: CASRGTGANTEAFF.

The CDR3 DNA follows: TGTGCCAGTAGTATAGTCCCCAATCCTGCCGGGACTAGTTCCTACGAGCAGTACTTC. It translates to CASSIVPNPAGTSSYEQYF. The chain employs TRBV19 and TRBJ2-7, with 8 positions matching TRBD2. From germline, CDR1 is LNHDA and CDR2 SQIVND (reference sequence). Trimming removed 1 base from V and 1 base from J; junction bases left unmatched: 15. There are 19 residues in the CDR3.

The chain carries TRBV2 and TRBJ1-3; no definite D call. CDR1 is SNHLY and CDR2 is FYNNEI in the germline V gene. This CDR3 is 12 amino acids long. The germline V and J ends were trimmed by 5 bases and 4 bases, with 6 bases remaining between them. CDR3 sequence (DNA): TGTGCCAGCAGTCTCTTAGGAAACACCATATATTTT. Amino acid sequence: CASSLLGNTIYF.

The chain joins TRBV19 to TRBJ1-1; 10 bases map to TRBD1. The CDR3 extends over 15 amino acids. Germline CDR1 and CDR2: LNHDA and SQIVND (reference sequence). Trimming took 7 bases from V and 3 from J; bases not matched to a gene: 8. CDR3 region: CASKYLGQGYTEAFF. The CDR3 DNA sequence: TGTGCCAGTAAATATTTGGGACAGGGGTACACTGAAGCTTTCTTT.

Concerning this clone itself: Other DNA sequences in the sample encode the same CDR3. The chain joins TRBV27 to TRBJ1-1; 9 bases are shared with TRBD1. From germline, CDR1 is MNHEY and CDR2 SMNVEV (reference sequence). CDR3 length equals 14 residues. Losses at the gene ends were 3 bases for V and 2 bases for J; bases not matched to a gene: 1. CDR3 loop: CASSLGQGNTEAFF. The CDR3 DNA sequence: TGTGCCAGCAGTTTGGGACAGGGCAACACTGAAGCTTTCTTT.

The chain links TRBV5-1 to TRBJ2-1, with TRBD2 matching over 7 bases. After removal of 0 bases from V and 5 bases from J, the junction contained 11 bases not matched to a gene. The CDR3 extends over 17 amino acids. Germline V gene data show CDR1 as SGHRS and CDR2 as YFSETQ. DNA for the CDR3: TGCGCCAGCAGCTTGGCCGGGGCTAGCGGAGAACACAATGAGCAGTTCTTC. It translates to CASSLAGASGEHNEQFF.

The CDR3 coding sequence is TGTGCCACCAGCAGGTACAGGGGCACAGATACGCAGTATTTT. It is translated as CATSRYRGTDTQYF. The gene calls are TRBV15 and TRBJ2-3; weak D call: TRBD1 (6 bases). The CDR3 has 14 residues. The germline gives CDR1 LNHNV, CDR2 YYDKDF (reference sequence). Trimming pared 3 bases from V and 1 base from J, leaving 8 bases between.

The V gene is TRBV6-5, the J gene TRBJ2-2, with D possibly TRBD2 on 6 matching bases. V lost 2 bases and J lost 0, with 7 bases in between. This CDR3 has 15 residues. In germline, CDR1 is MNHEY, CDR2 SVGAGI. The CDR3 region has the DNA TGTGCCAGCAGTTACGGGACTTCGAACACCGGGGAGCTGTTTTTT. This gives the protein CASSYGTSNTGELFF.

V is TRBV28 and J is TRBJ2-3, with 11 bases lining up with TRBD2. This CDR3 has 17 residues. The V gene end was trimmed by 2 bases and the J gene end by 6 bases; junction bases not matched to a gene: 10. Germline V gene lookup returns CDR1 MDHEN and CDR2 SYDVKM. The CDR3 reads CASSLTSSGGQGDTQYF. DNA of the CDR3: TGTGCCAGCAGTTTAACGTCTAGCGGGGGGCAGGGGGATACGCAGTATTTT.